The 21 T cell receptor beta chains below come from one sample, sequenced in a study of blood T cell repertoires in COVID-19. Assay: immunoSEQ multiplex PCR; the TCRdb copy retains only in-frame clones and omits some. Found here are 150,000 to 200,000 clones, 80% to 95% of them singletons; the top ten hold around 0.53%. Sequenced input: peripheral blood. These receptor sequences come from a man over 45 with acute or convalescent COVID-19.

This sequence joins TRBV7-8 and TRBJ2-7; TRBD1 aligns across 7 bases. The V gene end was trimmed by 2 bases and the J gene end by 4 bases; junction bases not matched to a gene: 8. The germline gives CDR1 SGHVS, CDR2 FQNEAQ. The CDR3 has 15 amino acids. The CDR3 DNA follows: TGTGCCAGCAGCTTAATCGGGACAGAATATTACGAGCAGTACTTC. Translation gives CASSLIGTEYYEQYF.

The chain couples TRBV5-4 to TRBJ2-3, with 16 bases lining up with TRBD2. V lost 2 bases to trimming and J lost 5 bases; unmatched junction nucleotides: 5. Per the germline V gene, CDR1 is SGHNT and CDR2 is YYREEE (reference sequence). There are 17 residues in the CDR3. CDR3 DNA sequence: TGTGCCAGCAGCTTCGGGACTAGCGGGAGGGCTGGAGATACGCAGTATTTT. It translates to CASSFGTSGRAGDTQYF.

V usage is TRBV29-1 and J usage is TRBJ2-1; the match to TRBD2 covers 7 bases. J lost 4 bases, V lost 2 bases, and 11 bases had no gene match. The CDR3 sequence is 16 residues long. From germline, CDR1 is SQVTM and CDR2 ANQGSEA. CDR3 coding DNA: TGCAGCGTTGAATCCCCGGGGGGAAAAACATACAATGAGCAGTTCTTC. Encoded protein: CSVESPGGKTYNEQFF.

This clone was picked up a small number of times. The gene calls are TRBV11-2 and TRBJ2-2; 8 nucleotides agree with TRBD2. This CDR3 is 15 amino acids long. Losses at the gene ends were 6 bases for V and 4 bases for J; bases not matched to a gene: 7. Germline assignment: CDR1 SGHAT and CDR2 FQNNGV. Written as DNA, the CDR3 is TGTGCCAGCAGTCCCAAAGCGGGAGCCACCGGGGAGCTGTTTTTT. Its translation: CASSPKAGATGELFF.

V usage is TRBV28 and J usage is TRBJ2-7, with 7 bases fitting TRBD1. This CDR3 comprises 15 residues. CDR1 is MDHEN and CDR2 is SYDVKM in the germline V gene. V dropped 1 base and J dropped 6; count of bases not matched to a gene: 9. Written as DNA, the CDR3 is TGTGCCAGCAGTTTATCCCCAGGGGGATCGTTCGAGCAGTACTTC. It translates to CASSLSPGGSFEQYF.

This sequence joins TRBV7-6 and TRBJ2-1, with 10 bases fitting TRBD1. Germline V gene lookup returns CDR1 SGHVS and CDR2 FNYEAQ. This CDR3 has 16 amino acids. With V trimmed by 7 bases and J by 6 bases, 12 bases remained unmatched. The CDR3 region is CASNPYRDRGTNEQFF. CDR3 sequence (DNA): TGTGCCAGCAACCCTTACCGGGACAGGGGTACCAATGAGCAGTTCTTC.

V and J are TRBV3-1 (or the pseudogene TRBV3-2) and TRBJ2-3, with 12 bases matching TRBD2. Trimming cost V 3 bases and J 4 bases; bases outside gene matches: 5. The CDR3 runs 16 residues. CDR1 is LGHDT and CDR2 is YNNKEL in the germline V gene (reference sequence). CDR3 DNA: TGTGCCAGCAGCCAGCGACTAGCGGGAGCAGCAGATACGCAGTATTTT. It encodes CASSQRLAGAADTQYF.

This clone was counted between two and nine times. V and J are TRBV27 and TRBJ1-4; no clear D. Per germline, CDR1 MNHEY and CDR2 SMNVEV (reference sequence). Trimming shortened V by 0 bases and J by 4 bases, and 9 bases separated the two germline ends. The length of the CDR3 is 15 residues. The CDR3 DNA sequence: TGTGCCAGCAGTTTATCGGCGGTAGTTAATGAAAAACTGTTTTTT. Its translation: CASSLSAVVNEKLFF.

The V call is TRBV9, the J call TRBJ1-5; no definite D call. Germline CDR1 SGDLS, CDR2 YYNGEE. Trimming stripped 3 bases from V and 4 bases from J, with 11 bases between. This CDR3 is 14 amino acids long. CDR3: CASSAEGGNQPQHF. The CDR3 coding sequence is TGTGCCAGCAGCGCGGAGGGAGGTAATCAGCCCCAGCATTTT.

This chain joins TRBV7-2 and TRBJ1-3; 8 positions agree with TRBD1. Looked up from germline, CDR1 is SGHTA and CDR2 is FQGNSA. Trimming at V came to 2 bases and at J to 7 bases, leaving 4 bases not matched to a gene. This CDR3 region has 14 residues. This CDR3 is CASSLRDRKNTIYF. CDR3 DNA: TGTGCCAGCAGCTTAAGGGACAGGAAGAACACCATATATTTT.

The genes are TRBV4-1 and TRBJ1-5, with 7 nucleotides matching TRBD1. V shed 0 bases, J shed 0 bases, and the junction held 11 bases outside the gene matches. Per germline, CDR1 MGHRA and CDR2 YSYEKL. The CDR3 has 19 amino acids. CDR3 coding DNA: TGCGCCAGCAGCCAAGATACGAGGTACAGGGGTTTTAGCAATCAGCCCCAGCATTTT. This codes for CASSQDTRYRGFSNQPQHF.

The gene calls are TRBV4-1 and TRBJ1-2, with TRBD1 as a possible D gene (5 bases). V was shortened by 2 bases and J by 3 bases, with 16 bases between the two germline ends. There are 16 residues in the CDR3. Germline values: CDR1 MGHRA, CDR2 YSYEKL. The CDR3 protein is CASSQPGERVDYGYTF. The DNA for the CDR3 is TGCGCCAGCAGCCAACCGGGGGAGCGGGTTGACTATGGCTACACCTTC.

V usage is TRBV15 and J usage is TRBJ1-1, with a tentative D call TRBD1 (5 bases). Trimming took 4 bases from V and 2 from J, leaving 17 bases between them. This CDR3 has 16 amino acids. The germline CDR1 and CDR2 sequences are LNHNV and YYDKDF (reference sequence). Written as DNA, the CDR3 is TGTGCCACCAGCACGACTGGGCGGACACCTAACACTGAAGCTTTCTTT. Protein product: CATSTTGRTPNTEAFF.

V gene TRBV10-3 combines with J gene TRBJ1-1, with D unclear. The CDR3 is made up of 15 amino acids. The V gene lost 10 bases and the J gene lost 3 bases, with 21 bases spanning the gap. Germline assignment: CDR1 ENHRY and CDR2 SYGVKD. CDR3 in amino acids: CATSRGPTADTEAFF. The CDR3 nucleotides are TGTGCCACCAGCCGCGGGCCAACGGCGGACACTGAAGCTTTCTTT.

V usage is TRBV6-6 and J usage is TRBJ1-2; D is possibly TRBD1 (5 bases). V was trimmed by 6 bases and J by 2 bases, leaving 16 bases between them. The germline gives CDR1 MNHNY, CDR2 SVGAGI (reference sequence). This CDR3 spans 15 amino acids. The CDR3 DNA sequence: TGTGCCAGCAGCCGACTCCCGGGACTCAACTATGGCTACACCTTC. It specifies CASSRLPGLNYGYTF.

This chain links TRBV27 with TRBJ2-1; the D gene is possibly TRBD1 (5 bases). Trimming shortened V by 3 bases and J by 4 bases, and 10 bases separated the two germline ends. This CDR3 comprises 14 residues. Germline loops: CDR1 MNHEY, CDR2 SMNVEV (reference sequence). The CDR3: CASSFLTEYNEQFF. In DNA, the CDR3 is TGTGCCAGCAGTTTTTTGACAGAGTACAATGAGCAGTTCTTC.

The rearrangement uses TRBV3-1 (or the pseudogene TRBV3-2) and TRBJ2-1; D gene ambiguous. Germline CDR1 reads LGHDT; CDR2 reads YNNKEL (reference sequence). The CDR3 consists of 15 residues. V lost 5 bases to trimming and J lost 0 bases, with 11 bases between them. The CDR3 region is CASSSTPGSYNEQFF. In nucleotides, the CDR3 is TGTGCCAGCAGCTCGACCCCGGGCTCCTACAATGAGCAGTTCTTC.

The V gene is TRBV12-3 or TRBV12-4, the J gene TRBJ2-1, with D possibly matching TRBD1 (6 bases). V was trimmed by 6 bases and J by 8 bases, leaving 11 bases between them. The CDR3 consists of 12 residues. The CDR3 DNA reads TGTGCCAGCAGCCGCCACAGGGATGAGCAGTTCTTC. This sequence encodes CASSRHRDEQFF.

V and J are TRBV10-3 and TRBJ1-6, with D perhaps matching TRBD1 (6 bases). Per the germline V gene, CDR1 is ENHRY and CDR2 is SYGVKD. CDR3 length equals 15 residues. The V end lost 1 base, the J end lost 6 bases, and 10 bases lay between the germline ends. The CDR3 loop reads CAISEYGTPNSPLHF. The CDR3 bases are TGTGCCATCAGTGAGTACGGGACACCTAATTCACCCCTCCACTTT.

This chain connects TRBV4-1 to TRBJ1-2; D uncertain. The germline V and J ends were trimmed by 0 bases and 6 bases, with 14 bases remaining between them. The germline V gene has CDR1 MGHRA and CDR2 YSYEKL. CDR3 length: 15 residues. DNA of the CDR3: TGCGCCAGCAGCCAAGATACGGGTCGGTACGATGGCTACACCTTC. Amino acid sequence: CASSQDTGRYDGYTF.

The rearrangement links TRBV27 to TRBJ2-1; 8 bases are shared with TRBD2. In germline, CDR1 is MNHEY, CDR2 SMNVEV (reference sequence). The CDR3 length is 16 residues. Trimming at V came to 4 bases and at J to 4 bases, leaving 9 bases not matched to a gene. DNA for the CDR3: TGTGCCAGCAGTTCCCCACGGGGGGGCGCGTACAATGAGCAGTTCTTC. Encoded protein: CASSSPRGGAYNEQFF.